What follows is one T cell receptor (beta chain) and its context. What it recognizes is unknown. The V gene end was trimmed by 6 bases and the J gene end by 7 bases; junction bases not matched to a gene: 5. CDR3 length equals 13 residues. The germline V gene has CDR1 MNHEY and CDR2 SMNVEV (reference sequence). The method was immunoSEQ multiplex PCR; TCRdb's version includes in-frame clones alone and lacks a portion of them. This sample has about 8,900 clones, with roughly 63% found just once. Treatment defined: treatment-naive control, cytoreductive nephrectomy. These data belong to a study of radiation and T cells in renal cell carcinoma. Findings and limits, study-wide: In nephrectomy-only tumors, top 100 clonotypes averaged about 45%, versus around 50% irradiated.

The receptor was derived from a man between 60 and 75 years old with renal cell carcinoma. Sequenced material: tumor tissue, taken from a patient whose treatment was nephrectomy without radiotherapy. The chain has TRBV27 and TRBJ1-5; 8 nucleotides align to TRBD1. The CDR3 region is CASSRGREQPQHF. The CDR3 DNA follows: TGTGCCAGCAGCAGGGGGCGGGAGCAGCCCCAGCATTTT.